This T cell receptor (beta chain) is drawn from a study of PD-1 blockade in classical Hodgkin lymphoma. At the level of the study: Patients were treated with nivolumab at 3 mg/kg, and this was given intravenously every 2 weeks. Study observations and caveats: The study found that TCR diversity rose significantly by C4D1 in CD4+ but not CD8+ cells. Before treatment, TCR diversity in newly diagnosed patients was reportedly lower than in healthy donors. Partial responders and progressors had significantly lower baseline TCR diversity.

Every patient experienced relapse after autologous stem cell transplantation, and brentuximab vedotin exposure varied. Some clones are missing from TCRdb's copy, which holds only in-frame ones; the method was immunoSEQ multiplex PCR. Of tens of thousands of clones in the sample, roughly 88% were seen once. There are a few counts of this clone. What it binds is not known. V lost 11 bases, J lost 6 bases, and 10 bases lay in between. CDR1 is LNHNV and CDR2 is YYDKDF in the germline V gene (reference sequence). This CDR3 region has 11 residues. Here the sequenced sample was peripheral blood mononuclear cells (PBMCs), taken at baseline. The chain joins TRBV15 to TRBJ2-2; D perhaps matches TRBD1 (5 bases). This receptor was identified in a human donor with classical Hodgkin lymphoma. The CDR3: CAAQGAGELFF. In DNA form, the CDR3 reads TGTGCCGCCCAGGGCGCCGGGGAGCTGTTTTTT. Full variable domain (rest looked up from reference TRBV15 and TRBJ2-2): DAMVIQNPRYQVTQFGKPVTLSCSQTLNHNVMYWYQQKSSQAPKLLFHYYDKDFNNEADTPDNFQSRRPNTSFCFLDIRSPGLGDTAMYLCAAQGAGELFFGEGSRLTVL.